This T cell receptor (beta chain) was captured in a study of cytomegalovirus exposure and HLA in healthy donors. Deletions cut 7 bases from V and 4 bases from J, with 17 bases between. CDR1 and CDR2 from the germline V gene are MNHNS and SASEGT. This CDR3 comprises 15 residues. On this clone: What it recognizes is unknown.

No CMV serostatus was recorded for this donor. PCR involved 60 Vbeta and 13 Jbeta primers. Clones were sequenced by immunoSEQ multiplex PCR, and TCRdb holds only the in-frame ones, with some missing. The sample lists 90,000 to 150,000 clones, over 75% occurring once. General study results and limits: The later analysis indicated that the majority of CMV-associated TCR beta chains appeared HLA-restricted.

This sequence was found in a human donor in good health. Sequencing was done on a sample of PBMCs. The rearrangement links TRBV6-1 to TRBJ2-1, with D possibly matching TRBD2 (7 bases). The CDR3 DNA reads as TGTGCCAGCATGAAGGCAGGGGAGGGTTACAATGAGCAGTTCTTC. It yields the protein CASMKAGEGYNEQFF.